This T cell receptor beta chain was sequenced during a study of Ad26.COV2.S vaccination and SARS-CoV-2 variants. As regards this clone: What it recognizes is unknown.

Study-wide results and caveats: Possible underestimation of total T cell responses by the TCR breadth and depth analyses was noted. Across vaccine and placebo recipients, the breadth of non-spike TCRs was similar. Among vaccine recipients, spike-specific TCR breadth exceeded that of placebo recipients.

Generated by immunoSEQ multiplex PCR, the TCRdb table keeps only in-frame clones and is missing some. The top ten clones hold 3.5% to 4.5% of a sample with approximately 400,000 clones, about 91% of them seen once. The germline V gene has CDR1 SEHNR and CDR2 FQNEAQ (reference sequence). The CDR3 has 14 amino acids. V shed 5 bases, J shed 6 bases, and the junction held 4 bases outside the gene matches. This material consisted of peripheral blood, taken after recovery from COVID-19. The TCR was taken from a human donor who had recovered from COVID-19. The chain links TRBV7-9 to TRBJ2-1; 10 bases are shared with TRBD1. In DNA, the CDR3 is TGTGCCAGCAGCCTCGGGACAGGGGTCAATGAGCAGTTCTTC. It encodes CASSLGTGVNEQFF.